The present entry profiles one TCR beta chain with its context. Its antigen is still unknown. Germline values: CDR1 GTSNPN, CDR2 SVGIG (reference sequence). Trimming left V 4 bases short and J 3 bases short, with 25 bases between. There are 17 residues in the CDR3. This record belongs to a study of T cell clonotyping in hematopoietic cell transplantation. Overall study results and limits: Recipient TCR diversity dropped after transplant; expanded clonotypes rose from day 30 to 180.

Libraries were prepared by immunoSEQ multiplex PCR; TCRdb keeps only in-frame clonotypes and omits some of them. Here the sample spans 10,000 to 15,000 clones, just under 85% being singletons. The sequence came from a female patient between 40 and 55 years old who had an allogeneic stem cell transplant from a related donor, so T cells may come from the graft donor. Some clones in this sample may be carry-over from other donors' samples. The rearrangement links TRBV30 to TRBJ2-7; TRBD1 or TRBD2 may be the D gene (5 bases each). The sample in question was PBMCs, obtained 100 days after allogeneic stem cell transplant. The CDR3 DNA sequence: TGTGCCTGGACTCCCAGGGTAGGGACGGACTGGTACTACGAGCAGTACTTC. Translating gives CAWTPRVGTDWYYEQYF.